This T cell receptor beta chain was captured in a study of chronic HIV infection and antiretroviral therapy. MiXCR, applied by TCRdb to the 5' RACE reads, yields one record per CDR3 protein. The sample lists 30,000 or so distinct CDR3 sequences, about 9.6% occurring once. This clonotype was counted at least ten times. CDR3 length equals 12 residues. The germline CDR1 and CDR2 sequences are SGDLS and YYNGEE. The V gene lost 3 bases and the J gene lost 2 bases, with 6 bases spanning the gap. This sequence was found in an adult who had HIV and had not received antiretroviral therapy, or was an uninfected healthy control (not recorded which). The genes are TRBV9 and TRBJ2-7; D gene unclear. Material: peripheral blood. The CDR3 loop reads CASSATTYEQYF. The CDR3, as DNA: TGTGCCAGCAGCGCGACAACCTACGAGCAGTACTTC. Combining the CDR3 with reference TRBV9 and TRBJ2-7 gives the whole variable domain DSGVTQTPKHLITATGQRVTLRCSPRSGDLSVYWYQQSLDQGLQFLIQYYNGEERAKGNILERFSAQQFPDLHSELNLSSLELGDSALYFCASSATTYEQYFGPGTRLTVT.